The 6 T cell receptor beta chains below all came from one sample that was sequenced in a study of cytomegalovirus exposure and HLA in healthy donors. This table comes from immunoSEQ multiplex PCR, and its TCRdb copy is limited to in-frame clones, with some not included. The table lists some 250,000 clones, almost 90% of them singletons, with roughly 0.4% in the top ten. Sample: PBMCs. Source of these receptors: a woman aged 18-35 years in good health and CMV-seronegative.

The CDR3 DNA sequence: TGCGCCAGCAGCCAAGACCTCCGAGACAGGGTTTATGGGAACTATGGCTACACCTTC. Its translation: CASSQDLRDRVYGNYGYTF. The chain recombines TRBV4-3 with TRBJ1-2; 7 bases agree with TRBD1. The CDR3 sequence is 19 residues long. Germline CDR1 is LGHNA and CDR2 is YSLEER. After removal of 0 bases from V and 2 bases from J, the junction contained 15 bases not matched to a gene.

The CDR3 loop is CASSIRKGEKLFF. CDR3 in DNA: TGTGCCAGTAGTATTCGTAAGGGGGAAAAACTGTTTTTT. V usage is TRBV19 and J usage is TRBJ1-4; perhaps TRBD1 as D (5 bases). Per germline, CDR1 LNHDA and CDR2 SQIVND (reference sequence). The CDR3 is 13 residues long. Trimming pared 3 bases from V and 8 bases from J, leaving 10 bases between.

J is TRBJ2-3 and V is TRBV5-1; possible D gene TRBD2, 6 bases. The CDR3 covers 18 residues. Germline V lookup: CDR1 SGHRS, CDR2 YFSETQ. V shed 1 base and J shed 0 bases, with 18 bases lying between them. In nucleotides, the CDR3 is TGCGCCAGCAGCTTGTGGGCCTCGGGAGTAACGAGCACAGATACGCAGTATTTT. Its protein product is CASSLWASGVTSTDTQYF.

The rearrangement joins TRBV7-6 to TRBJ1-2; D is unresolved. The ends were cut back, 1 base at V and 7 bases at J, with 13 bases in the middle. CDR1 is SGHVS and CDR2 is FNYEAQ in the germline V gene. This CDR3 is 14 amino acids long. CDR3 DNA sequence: TGTGCCAGCAGCTTAGAGGCGGGGAAATTTGGCTACACCTTC. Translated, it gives CASSLEAGKFGYTF.

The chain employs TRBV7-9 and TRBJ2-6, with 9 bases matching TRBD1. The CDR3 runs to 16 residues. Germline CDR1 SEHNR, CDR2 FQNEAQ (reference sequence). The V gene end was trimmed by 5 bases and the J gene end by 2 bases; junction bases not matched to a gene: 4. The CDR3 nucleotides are TGTGCCAGCAGCGCCAGACAGGGGGCTGGGGCCAACGTCCTGACTTTC. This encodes CASSARQGAGANVLTF.

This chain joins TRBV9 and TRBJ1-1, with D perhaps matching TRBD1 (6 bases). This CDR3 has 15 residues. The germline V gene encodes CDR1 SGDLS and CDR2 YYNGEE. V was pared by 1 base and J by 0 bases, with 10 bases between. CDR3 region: CASSVWTEMNTEAFF. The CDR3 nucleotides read TGTGCCAGCAGCGTATGGACAGAGATGAACACTGAAGCTTTCTTT. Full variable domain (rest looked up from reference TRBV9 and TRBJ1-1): DSGVTQTPKHLITATGQRVTLRCSPRSGDLSVYWYQQSLDQGLQFLIQYYNGEERAKGNILERFSAQQFPDLHSELNLSSLELGDSALYFCASSVWTEMNTEAFFGQGTRLTVV.